This is a list of T cell receptor beta chains from one sample in a study of T-cell memory formation after mild COVID-19. In TCRdb, the 5' RACE reads were re-called with MiXCR into one record per CDR3 protein. Of about 560,000 distinct CDR3 sequences listed, 17% are singletons. The sequenced sample was PBMCs or a T cell subset sorted from them (not recorded which). The receptor set was obtained from an adult woman who had mild COVID-19 (a few samples of this study predate the infection). Cell type and time point are not known. CDR3s include the opening cysteine and the closing phenylalanine or tryptophan. The D gene is left open where the match is weak. Rows give clone size only sometimes, using once, few, many, or a class for an expanded clone.

v_gene	abundance	j_gene	d_gene	CDR3aa	CDR3nt
TRBV6-5	NA	TRBJ2-1	NA	CASSWDTHRDNEQFF	TGTGCCAGCAGTTGGGACACCCATCGGGACAATGAGCAGTTCTTC
TRBV19	once	TRBJ1-5	TRBD1	CASRTDRAENQPQHF	TGTGCCAGTAGAACGGACAGGGCTGAGAATCAGCCCCAGCATTTT
TRBV24-1	few	TRBJ2-1	TRBD2	CATSDLTSGWRNEQFF	TGTGCCACCAGTGATTTGACTAGCGGGTGGAGGAATGAGCAGTTCTTC
TRBV18	few	TRBJ1-1	TRBD1	CASSPDRYTEAFF	TGTGCCAGCTCACCGGACAGGTACACTGAAGCTTTCTTT
TRBV5-1	many	TRBJ2-1	NA	CASSFGGGQMLDEQFF	TGCGCCAGCAGCTTCGGGGGTGGCCAGATGTTGGATGAGCAGTTCTTC
TRBV3-1	NA	TRBJ2-1	TRBD2	CASSQDASGFYNEQFF	TGTGCCAGCAGCCAAGATGCTAGCGGGTTTTACAATGAGCAGTTCTTC
TRBV5-1	NA	TRBJ2-1	NA	CASSPRINEQFF	TGCGCCAGCAGCCCACGGATCAATGAGCAGTTCTTC
TRBV20-1	NA	TRBJ1-2	TRBD1	CSARGQGRDYGYTF	TGCAGTGCTAGAGGACAGGGCCGGGACTATGGCTACACCTTC
TRBV5-1	NA	TRBJ2-3	TRBD2	CASRLAGGPVTDTQYF	TGCGCCAGCAGACTAGCGGGAGGGCCGGTGACAGATACGCAGTATTTT
TRBV12-3/TRBV12-4	NA	TRBJ1-1	TRBD1	CASSFPGTGVTNTEAFF	TGTGCCAGCAGTTTCCCTGGGACAGGGGTTACGAACACTGAAGCTTTCTTT
TRBV7-2	many	TRBJ2-5	TRBD2	CASSLGRGETETQYF	TGTGCCAGCAGCTTAGGGCGGGGGGAAACAGAGACCCAGTACTTC
TRBV5-1	NA	TRBJ2-5	TRBD2	CASSLAASGQETQYF	TGCGCCAGCAGCTTGGCAGCTAGCGGCCAAGAGACCCAGTACTTC
TRBV16	NA	TRBJ2-7	NA	CASSQQGGLEQYF	TGTGCCAGCAGCCAGCAGGGGGGACTCGAGCAGTACTTC
TRBV24-1	NA	TRBJ2-7	TRBD2	CATSGPSGLSEQYF	TGTGCCACCAGTGGTCCTAGCGGACTTTCCGAGCAGTACTTC
TRBV2	NA	TRBJ1-5	NA	CASSGGADSNQPQHF	TGTGCCAGCAGTGGGGGGGCGGATAGCAATCAGCCCCAGCATTTT
TRBV2	NA	TRBJ2-1	NA	CASRRRGQYPYNEQFF	TGTGCCAGCAGGAGGAGGGGGCAGTATCCCTACAATGAGCAGTTCTTC
TRBV3-1	NA	TRBJ1-2	TRBD1	CASRRGLYGYTF	TGTGCAAGTCGGAGGGGGCTTTATGGCTACACCTTC
TRBV18	few	TRBJ2-7	NA	CASSPKVKQPDEQYF	TGTGCCAGCTCACCAAAGGTCAAACAGCCGGACGAGCAGTACTTC
TRBV15	few	TRBJ2-3	NA	CATSKGTASLSTDTQYF	TGTGCCACCAGCAAAGGAACTGCGTCATTATCCACAGATACGCAGTATTTT
TRBV20-1	NA	TRBJ1-2	TRBD1	CSARGQGVNYGYTF	TGCAGTGCTAGGGGACAGGGGGTCAACTATGGCTACACCTTC
TRBV7-2	NA	TRBJ1-5	NA	CASSLGGGAYQPQHF	TGTGCCAGCAGCTTAGGTGGTGGTGCATATCAGCCCCAGCATTTT
TRBV5-1	NA	TRBJ2-2	TRBD1	CASSTGGTGGVTGELFF	TGCGCCAGCAGCACTGGTGGGACAGGGGGCGTAACCGGGGAGCTGTTTTTT
TRBV29-1	few	TRBJ1-2	TRBD1	CSGKGQSEGYTF	TGCAGCGGCAAGGGACAGAGCGAAGGCTACACCTTC